The source of this T cell receptor beta chain is a study of shared clonotypes between healthy human individuals. As for the study in general: Sampling drew on donors who were a couple of women and three men aged 18 to 49.

V was clipped by 4 bases and J by 4 bases; unmatched bases: 15. CDR1 is LGHNA and CDR2 is YNFKEQ in the germline V gene. The CDR3 is 18 residues long. Sequencing was performed with immunoSEQ multiplex PCR; in TCRdb, only in-frame clones are kept and a portion is missing. The sample has fewer than 500,000 clones, over 60% seen once; the top ten hold around 13%. Specimen: PBMCs. The sequence was collected from a woman aged 40-49 years in good health. Some clones in this sample may be carry-over from other donors' samples. The gene calls are TRBV4-2 and TRBJ2-7, with 11 bases aligning to TRBD2. CDR3 residues: CASSPLGGGLAETYEQYF. CDR3 sequence (DNA): TGTGCCAGCAGCCCCCTGGGGGGGGGACTAGCGGAAACTTACGAGCAGTACTTC.